Here is one TCR beta chain with its context. Responder cells labeled with CFSE (about 200,000) were co-plated with irradiated stimulator cells labeled with violet dye (about 200,000). TCRdb's table, derived via immunoSEQ multiplex PCR, lists solely in-frame clones and lacks some. The repertoire includes some 9,800 clones, 35% to 40% of them detected once, and about 13% sits in the top ten. The germline V and J ends were trimmed by 0 bases and 3 bases, with 9 bases remaining between them. CDR3 length: 14 amino acids. Germline lookup yields CDR1 MGHRA and CDR2 YSYEKL. This sample was included in a study of graft-versus-host responses after intestinal transplantation. Study as a whole: Recipients received multivisceral, liver-intestinal, or isolated intestinal transplants. Each patient got anti-thymocyte globulin induction, then tacrolimus and steroids for about 3 years. The study's findings and limits: Marrow from the recipient contained GvH clones, some of which had appeared first in ileum or blood. High graft-versus-host to host-versus-graft clonal ratios were found in allografts of patients who had graft-donor T cell macrochimerism.

The clonotype originates from a human patient who received an intestinal transplant. The sample consisted of alloreactive CD8+ T cells from a mixed lymphocyte reaction culture, taken before intestinal transplant. As for subset: CFSE-low proliferating T cells sorted from roughly six-day pre-transplant mixed lymphocyte reaction (GvH or HvG direction). This chain joins TRBV4-1 and TRBJ2-7; possible D gene TRBD1, 5 bases. The CDR3 DNA reads TGCGCCAGCAGCCAAGAGGACACCTTCTACGAGCAGTACTTC. Translation gives CASSQEDTFYEQYF.